This TCR beta chain emerged from a study of T cell repertoires in cytomegalovirus infection. About the research overall: Indications of both CMV infection and matching HLA type were provided by public TCR beta signatures. Points from the study as a whole: Across the ex vivo response, the dominant clonotypes were HLA-C-restricted CMV-specific TCR beta clonotypes.

The CDR3 length is 14 residues. Deletions cut 6 bases from V and 4 bases from J, with 13 bases between. CDR1 and CDR2 (germline): MNHEY, SVGAGI. One entry per CDR3 protein results from TCRdb running MiXCR on the reads. Of 700,000 to 950,000 distinct CDR3 sequences listed, about 30% are singletons. This clonotype came up a few times. Its specificity is not known. The receptor was derived from a human donor in good health (CMV status not recorded). Some clones in this sample may be carry-over from other donors' samples. This chain uses TRBV6-5 with TRBJ1-5; weak D call: TRBD1 (5 bases). Here the sequenced sample was cultured CD8+ T cells from PBMCs, taken from culture after CMV antigen stimulation. The CDR3 sequence is CASSPDSFNQPQHF. DNA of the CDR3: TGTGCCAGCAGCCCAGACAGTTTTAATCAGCCCCAGCATTTT.